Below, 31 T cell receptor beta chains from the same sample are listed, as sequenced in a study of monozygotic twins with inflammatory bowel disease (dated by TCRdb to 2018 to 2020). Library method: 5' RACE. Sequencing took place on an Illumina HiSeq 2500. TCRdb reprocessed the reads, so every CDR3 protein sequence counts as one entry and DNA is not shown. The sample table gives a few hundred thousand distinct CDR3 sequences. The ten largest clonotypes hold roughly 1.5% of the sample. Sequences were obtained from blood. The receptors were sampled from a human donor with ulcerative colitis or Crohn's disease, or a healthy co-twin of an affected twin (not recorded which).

This CDR3 is CASSPYTTSTDTQYF. V is TRBV4-2 and J is TRBJ2-3. CDR1 LGHNA and CDR2 YNFKEQ come from the germline V gene. CDR3 length: 15 amino acids.

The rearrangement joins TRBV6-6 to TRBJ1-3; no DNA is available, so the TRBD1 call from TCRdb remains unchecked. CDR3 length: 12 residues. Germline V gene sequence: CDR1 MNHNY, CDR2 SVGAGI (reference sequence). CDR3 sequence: CASAGTGGFVTF.

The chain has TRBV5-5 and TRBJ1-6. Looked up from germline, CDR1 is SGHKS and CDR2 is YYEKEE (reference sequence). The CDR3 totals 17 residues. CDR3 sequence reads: CASSLRWIAGHNSPLHF.

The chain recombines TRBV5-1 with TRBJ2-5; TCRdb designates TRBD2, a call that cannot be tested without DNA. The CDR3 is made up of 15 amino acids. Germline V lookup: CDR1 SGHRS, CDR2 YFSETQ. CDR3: CASSRLAGTQETQYF.

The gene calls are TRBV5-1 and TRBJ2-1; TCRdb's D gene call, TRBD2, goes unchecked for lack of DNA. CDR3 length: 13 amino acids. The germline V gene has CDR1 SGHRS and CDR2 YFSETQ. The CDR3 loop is CASSETSANEQFF. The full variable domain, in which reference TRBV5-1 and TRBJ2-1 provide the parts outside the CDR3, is KAGVTQTPRYLIKTRGQQVTLSCSPISGHRSVSWYQQTPGQGLQFLFEYFSETQRNKGNFPGRFSGRQFSNSRSEMNVSTLELGDSALYLCASSETSANEQFFGPGTRLTVL.

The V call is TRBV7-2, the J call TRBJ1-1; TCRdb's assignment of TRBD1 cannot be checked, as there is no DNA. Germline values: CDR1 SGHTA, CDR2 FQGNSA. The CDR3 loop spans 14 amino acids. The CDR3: CASSKGQMNTEAFF.

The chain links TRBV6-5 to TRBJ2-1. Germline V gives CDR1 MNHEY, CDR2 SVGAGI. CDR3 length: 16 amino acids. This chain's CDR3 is CASSYSTSGFYNEQFF.

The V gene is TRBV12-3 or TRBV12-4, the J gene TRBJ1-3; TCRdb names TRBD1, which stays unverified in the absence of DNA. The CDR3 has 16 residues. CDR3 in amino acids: CASRPATPGSGNTIYF.

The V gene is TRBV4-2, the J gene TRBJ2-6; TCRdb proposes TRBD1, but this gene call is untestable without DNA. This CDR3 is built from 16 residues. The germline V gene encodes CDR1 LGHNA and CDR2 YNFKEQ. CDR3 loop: CASSQARGNGANVLTF.

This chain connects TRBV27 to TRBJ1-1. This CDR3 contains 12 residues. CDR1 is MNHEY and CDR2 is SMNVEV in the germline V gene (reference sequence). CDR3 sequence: CASSGALGEAFF.

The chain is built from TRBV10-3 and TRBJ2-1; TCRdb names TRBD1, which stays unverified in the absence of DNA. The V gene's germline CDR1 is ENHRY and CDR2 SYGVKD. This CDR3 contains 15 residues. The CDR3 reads CAISYTRSRGNEQFF.

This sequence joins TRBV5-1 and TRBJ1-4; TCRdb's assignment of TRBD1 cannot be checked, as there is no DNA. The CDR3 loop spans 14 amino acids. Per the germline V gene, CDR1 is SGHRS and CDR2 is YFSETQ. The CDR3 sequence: CASSIQGANEKLFF. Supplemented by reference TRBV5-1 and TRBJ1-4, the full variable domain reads KAGVTQTPRYLIKTRGQQVTLSCSPISGHRSVSWYQQTPGQGLQFLFEYFSETQRNKGNFPGRFSGRQFSNSRSEMNVSTLELGDSALYLCASSIQGANEKLFFGSGTQLSVL.

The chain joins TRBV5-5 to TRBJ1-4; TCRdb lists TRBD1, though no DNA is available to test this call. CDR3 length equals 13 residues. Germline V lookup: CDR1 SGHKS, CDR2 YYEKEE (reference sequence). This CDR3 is CASSRTPAEKLFF.

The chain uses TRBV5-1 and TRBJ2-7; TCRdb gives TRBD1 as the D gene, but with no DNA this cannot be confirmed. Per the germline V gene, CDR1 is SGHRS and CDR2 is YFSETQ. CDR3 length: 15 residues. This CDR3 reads CASSLIPGTQYEQYF.

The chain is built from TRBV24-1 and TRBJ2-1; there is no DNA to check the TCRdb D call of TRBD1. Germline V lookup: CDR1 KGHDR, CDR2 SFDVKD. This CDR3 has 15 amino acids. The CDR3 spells CATSDFGQGRGEQFF.

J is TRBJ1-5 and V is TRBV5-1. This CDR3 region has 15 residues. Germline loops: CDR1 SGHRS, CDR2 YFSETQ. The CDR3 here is CASSPRRTSNQPQHF. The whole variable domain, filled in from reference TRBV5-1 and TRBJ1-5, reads KAGVTQTPRYLIKTRGQQVTLSCSPISGHRSVSWYQQTPGQGLQFLFEYFSETQRNKGNFPGRFSGRQFSNSRSEMNVSTLELGDSALYLCASSPRRTSNQPQHFGDGTRLSIL.

The CDR3: CASSPAAGNQPQHF. This chain connects TRBV7-8 to TRBJ1-5. Germline V gene lookup returns CDR1 SGHVS and CDR2 FQNEAQ. The CDR3 has 14 residues.

CDR3 protein: CASSLGGGGGQDTQYF. This sequence joins TRBV5-1 and TRBJ2-3; the TRBD2 assignment by TCRdb is unverifiable without DNA. This CDR3 comprises 16 residues. Looked up from germline, CDR1 is SGHRS and CDR2 is YFSETQ.

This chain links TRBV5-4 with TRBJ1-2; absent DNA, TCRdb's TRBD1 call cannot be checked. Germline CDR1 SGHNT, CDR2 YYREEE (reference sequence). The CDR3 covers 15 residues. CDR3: CASSLARQSAYGYTF. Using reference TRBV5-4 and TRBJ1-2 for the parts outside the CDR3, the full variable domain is ETGVTQSPTHLIKTRGQQVTLRCSSQSGHNTVSWYQQALGQGPQFIFQYYREEENGRGNFPPRFSGLQFPNYSSELNVNALELDDSALYLCASSLARQSAYGYTFGSGTRLTVV.

The CDR3 here is CASSLGGTGIDTIYF. This sequence joins TRBV11-2 and TRBJ1-3. The CDR3 totals 15 residues. The germline V gene has CDR1 SGHAT and CDR2 FQNNGV.

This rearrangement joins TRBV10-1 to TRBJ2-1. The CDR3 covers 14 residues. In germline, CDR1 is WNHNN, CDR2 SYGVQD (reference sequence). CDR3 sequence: CASSPGYSYNEQFF.

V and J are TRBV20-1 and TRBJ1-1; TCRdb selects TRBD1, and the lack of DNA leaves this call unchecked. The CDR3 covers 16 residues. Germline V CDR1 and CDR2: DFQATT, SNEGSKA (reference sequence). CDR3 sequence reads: CSARGGGSAWTTEAFF.

CDR3 sequence reads: CASSWEGPDNYGYTF. V gene TRBV5-1 combines with J gene TRBJ1-2. The CDR3 loop spans 15 amino acids. Germline V gene lookup returns CDR1 SGHRS and CDR2 YFSETQ.

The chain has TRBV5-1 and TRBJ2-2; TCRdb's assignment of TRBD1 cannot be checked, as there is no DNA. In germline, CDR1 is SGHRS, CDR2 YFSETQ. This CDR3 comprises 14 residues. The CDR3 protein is CASSLVRGSGELFF.

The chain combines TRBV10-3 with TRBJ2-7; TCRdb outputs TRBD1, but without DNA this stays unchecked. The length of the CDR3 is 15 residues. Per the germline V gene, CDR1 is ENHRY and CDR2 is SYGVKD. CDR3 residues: CAISGDIGGWNEQYF.

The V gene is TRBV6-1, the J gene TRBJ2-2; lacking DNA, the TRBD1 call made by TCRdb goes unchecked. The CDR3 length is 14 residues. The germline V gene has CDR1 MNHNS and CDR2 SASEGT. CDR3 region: CAGRQGLNTGELFF.

CDR3 sequence reads: CASSQERGGPDTQYF. V gene TRBV4-2 combines with J gene TRBJ2-3; the TRBD2 assignment by TCRdb is unverifiable without DNA. Germline V lookup: CDR1 LGHNA, CDR2 YNFKEQ. The CDR3 extends over 15 amino acids.

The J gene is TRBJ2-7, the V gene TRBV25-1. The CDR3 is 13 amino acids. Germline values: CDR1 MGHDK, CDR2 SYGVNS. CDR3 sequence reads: CASSGDLSYEQYF.

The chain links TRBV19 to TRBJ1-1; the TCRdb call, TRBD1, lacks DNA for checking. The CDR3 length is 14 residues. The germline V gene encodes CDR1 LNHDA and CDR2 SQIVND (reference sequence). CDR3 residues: CASSTLSGTGEAFF.

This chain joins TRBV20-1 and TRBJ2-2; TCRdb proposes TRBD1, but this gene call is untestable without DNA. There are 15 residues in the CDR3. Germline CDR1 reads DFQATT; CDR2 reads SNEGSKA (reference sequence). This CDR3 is CSARRTGGNTGELFF.

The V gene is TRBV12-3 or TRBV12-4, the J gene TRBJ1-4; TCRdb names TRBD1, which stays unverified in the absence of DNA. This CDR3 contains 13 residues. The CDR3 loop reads CASSLGRFEKLFF.